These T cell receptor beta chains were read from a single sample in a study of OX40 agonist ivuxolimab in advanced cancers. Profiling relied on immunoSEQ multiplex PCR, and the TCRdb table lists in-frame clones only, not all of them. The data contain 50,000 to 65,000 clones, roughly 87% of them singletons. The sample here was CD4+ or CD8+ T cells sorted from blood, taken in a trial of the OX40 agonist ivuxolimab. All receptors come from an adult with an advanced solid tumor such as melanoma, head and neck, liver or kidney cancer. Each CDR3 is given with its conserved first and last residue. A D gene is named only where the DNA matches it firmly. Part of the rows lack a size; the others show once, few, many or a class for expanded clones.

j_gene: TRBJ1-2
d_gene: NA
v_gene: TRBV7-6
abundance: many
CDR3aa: CASSPRLGSYGYTF
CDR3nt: TGTGCCAGCAGCCCGCGGCTGGGATCCTATGGCTACACCTTC

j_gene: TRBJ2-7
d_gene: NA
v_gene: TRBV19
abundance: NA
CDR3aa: CASTSNGLDEQYF
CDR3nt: TGTGCCAGTACTTCGAATGGCTTGGACGAGCAGTACTTC

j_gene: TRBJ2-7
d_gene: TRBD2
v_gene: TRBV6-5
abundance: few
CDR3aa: CASSYNAETSSEQYF
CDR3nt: TGTGCCAGCAGTTACAACGCCGAGACTAGCTCCGAGCAGTACTTC

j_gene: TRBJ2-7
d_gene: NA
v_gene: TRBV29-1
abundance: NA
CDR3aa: CSVAHRLSYEQYF
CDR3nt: TGCAGCGTTGCCCATCGCCTCTCCTACGAGCAGTACTTC

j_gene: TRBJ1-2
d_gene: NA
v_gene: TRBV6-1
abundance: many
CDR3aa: CASSERGYGYTF
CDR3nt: TGTGCCAGCAGTGAAAGGGGTTATGGCTACACCTTC

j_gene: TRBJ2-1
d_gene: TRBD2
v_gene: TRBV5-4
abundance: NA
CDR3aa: CASSATSGTYNEQFF
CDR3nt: TGTGCCAGCAGCGCTACTAGCGGGACCTACAATGAGCAGTTCTTC

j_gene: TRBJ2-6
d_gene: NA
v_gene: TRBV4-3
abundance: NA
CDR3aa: CASGPGEWANVLTF
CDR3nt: TGCGCCAGCGGCCCAGGGGAGTGGGCCAACGTCCTGACTTTC

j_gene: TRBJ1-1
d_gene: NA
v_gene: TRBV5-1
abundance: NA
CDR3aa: CASSLSGMNTEAFF
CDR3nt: TGCGCCAGCAGCTTGTCGGGCATGAACACTGAAGCTTTCTTT

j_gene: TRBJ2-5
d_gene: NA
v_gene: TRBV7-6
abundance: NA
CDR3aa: CASSLGAGGETQYF
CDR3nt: TGTGCCAGCAGCTTAGGTGCGGGCGGGGAGACCCAGTACTTC

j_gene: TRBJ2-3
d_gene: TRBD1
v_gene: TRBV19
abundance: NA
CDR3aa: CASDRGEDTQYF
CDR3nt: TGTGCCAGTGACAGGGGAGAAGATACGCAGTATTTT

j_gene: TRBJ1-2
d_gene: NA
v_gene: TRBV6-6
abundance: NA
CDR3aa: CASSPDNYGYTF
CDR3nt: TGTGCCAGCAGTCCCGACAACTATGGCTACACCTTC